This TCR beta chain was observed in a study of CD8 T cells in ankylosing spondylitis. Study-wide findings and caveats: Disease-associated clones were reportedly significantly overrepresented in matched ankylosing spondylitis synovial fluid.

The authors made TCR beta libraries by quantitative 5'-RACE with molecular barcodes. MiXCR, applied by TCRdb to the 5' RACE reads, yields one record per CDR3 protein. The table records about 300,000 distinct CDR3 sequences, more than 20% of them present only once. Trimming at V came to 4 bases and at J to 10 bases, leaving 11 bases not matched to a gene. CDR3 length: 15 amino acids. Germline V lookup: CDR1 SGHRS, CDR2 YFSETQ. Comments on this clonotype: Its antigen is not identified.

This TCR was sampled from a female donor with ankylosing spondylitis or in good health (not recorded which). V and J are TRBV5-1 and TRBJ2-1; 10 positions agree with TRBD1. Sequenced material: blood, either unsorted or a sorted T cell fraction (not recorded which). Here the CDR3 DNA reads TGCGCCAGCAGCGCCGGGACAGGGGTAGTAGGGGAGCAGTTCTTC. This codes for CASSAGTGVVGEQFF. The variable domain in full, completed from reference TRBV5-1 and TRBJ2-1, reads KAGVTQTPRYLIKTRGQQVTLSCSPISGHRSVSWYQQTPGQGLQFLFEYFSETQRNKGNFPGRFSGRQFSNSRSEMNVSTLELGDSALYLCASSAGTGVVGEQFFGPGTRLTVL.